The next 8 T cell receptor beta chains were all read from a single sample in a study of human T cells and chemical hapten exposure. From the RACE reads, TCRdb called clonotypes with MiXCR, one entry per CDR3 protein. The table shows some 170,000 distinct CDR3 sequences, with 20% to 25% occurring only once. The time point is: patch test 1, 2 weeks after DPC sensitization. Treatment described: therapeutic diphenylcyclopropenone sensitization with weekly scalp DPC. The sample was whole blood, taken in connection with sensitization to the hapten diphenylcyclopropenone (DPC). These receptors all stem from a woman in her forties or fifties with alopecia areata. Some clones in this sample may be carry-over from other donors' samples.

In this sample, this clonotype turned up a few times. The V call is TRBV20-1, the J call TRBJ2-7, with TRBD2 matching 11 bases. The CDR3 runs 16 residues. With V trimmed by 0 bases and J by 4 bases, 8 bases remained unmatched. Per germline, CDR1 DFQATT and CDR2 SNEGSKA (reference sequence). CDR3 bases: TGCAGTGCTAGAGATGCCTATAGCGGGAGGGTTTACGAGCAGTACTTC. This translates into CSARDAYSGRVYEQYF.

This clonotype was detected only a few times. The V call is TRBV9, the J call TRBJ2-1; D is undetermined. From germline, CDR1 is SGDLS and CDR2 YYNGEE. The CDR3 loop spans 14 amino acids. Trimming cost V 0 bases and J 0 bases, with 4 bases left between them. CDR3: CASSVVLSYNEQFF. CDR3 coding DNA: TGTGCCAGCAGCGTAGTGCTCTCCTACAATGAGCAGTTCTTC.

The chain employs TRBV6-1 and TRBJ2-7; TRBD2 matches at 8 bases. V gave up 6 bases and J gave up 2 bases; unmatched junction bases: 12. The CDR3 totals 16 residues. Germline V gene lookup returns CDR1 MNHNS and CDR2 SASEGT. For the CDR3, the DNA is TGTGCCAGCAGACCTGGAGCAGCGGGAGTGCCCTACGAGCAGTACTTC. It specifies CASRPGAAGVPYEQYF.

This clonotype showed up just a few times. The chain combines TRBV5-4 with TRBJ2-1, with a tentative D call TRBD2 (6 bases). CDR3 length: 15 residues. V was pared by 5 bases and J by 7 bases, with 19 bases between. Per the germline V gene, CDR1 is SGHNT and CDR2 is YYREEE (reference sequence). The CDR3 DNA is TGTGCCAGCAGAGCCGTGCGGGAAAGGGGAAATGAGCAGTTCTTC. The encoded protein is CASRAVRERGNEQFF.

This clonotype turned up a few times. This sequence joins TRBV5-5 and TRBJ2-5; D is possibly TRBD1 (6 bases). CDR3 length: 16 amino acids. Trimming took 0 bases from V and 1 from J, leaving 13 bases between them. From germline, CDR1 is SGHKS and CDR2 YYEKEE (reference sequence). The CDR3 bases are TGTGCCAGCAGCTTGGGCGCGGACAGCCTCCAAGAGACCCAGTACTTC. Its translation is CASSLGADSLQETQYF.

This clonotype occurred a few times. The rearrangement uses TRBV20-1 and TRBJ2-7; 9 bases are shared with TRBD2. Germline lookup yields CDR1 DFQATT and CDR2 SNEGSKA (reference sequence). The V segment lost 1 base and the J segment 3 bases; nucleotides outside the gene matches: 7. This CDR3 contains 15 residues. DNA for the CDR3: TGCAGTGCTAGAGGAGGAGCTAGCGGGAACTACGAGCAGTACTTC. Its protein product is CSARGGASGNYEQYF.

In its sample, this clonotype was seen a few times. The rearrangement links TRBV12-3 or TRBV12-4 to TRBJ2-5; possibly TRBD1 or TRBD2 for D (5 bases each). Trimming took off 5 bases at V and 2 bases at J, with 12 bases between the two ends. The CDR3 length is 14 residues. DNA of the CDR3: TGTGCCAGCAGTCGGGGCCGGGGTCAAGAGACCCAGTACTTC. This translates into CASSRGRGQETQYF.

The J gene is TRBJ2-3, the V gene TRBV5-1; TRBD1 matches 10 bases. CDR3 length equals 14 residues. Germline V CDR1 and CDR2: SGHRS, YFSETQ. V was clipped by 0 bases and J by 7 bases; unmatched bases: 2. CDR3 nucleotide sequence: TGCGCCAGCAGCTTGGGGGACAGGGGACATACGCAGTATTTT. It is translated as CASSLGDRGHTQYF.